This T cell receptor (beta chain) was recovered during a study of CD8+ T cells in alopecia areata. Study background: Among treated patients, oral tofacitinib was administered at 5 to 10 mg twice daily.

Investigators isolated RNA and reverse transcribed it into cDNA to act as the sequencing template. TCRdb's copy holds only in-frame clones and misses some; the assay was immunoSEQ multiplex PCR. The repertoire has about 120,000 clones, 58% of them found once; the top ten carry under 35%. Comments on this clone: Its target is unknown.

Study-wide results and limits: Only a single nonresponder existed, so baseline CD8+ expansion links stay unclear. Expanded CD8+ clones among the top 100, as well as scalp clonality, were significantly decreased by tofacitinib. Tofacitinib did not eliminate many expanded lesional clones from scalp or blood.

From germline, CDR1 is MNHEY and CDR2 SMNVEV (reference sequence). The germline V and J ends were trimmed by 3 bases and 8 bases, with 17 bases remaining between them. The CDR3 has 16 amino acids. Treatment meaning: oral pan-JAK inhibitor, 5-10 mg twice daily. V usage is TRBV27 and J usage is TRBJ1-6; weak D call: TRBD1 (5 bases). The receptor was derived from a human donor with alopecia areata. The sample here was CD8+ T cells sorted from blood, taken at week 4, from a patient treated with tofacitinib. In nucleotides, the CDR3 is TGTGCCAGCAGTTTCTGGGCCCCGGGGGAAGATTCACCCCTCCACTTT. This encodes CASSFWAPGEDSPLHF.